This TCR beta chain derives from a study of blood T cell repertoires in COVID-19. Study in general: The samples span acute and convalescent COVID-19 from the United States, Italy and Spain. T cells, B-cell-depleted T cells, or PBMCs provided the cDNA or gDNA that served as material.

V lost 4 bases to trimming and J lost 6 bases; unmatched junction nucleotides: 21. The germline gives CDR1 SGHVS, CDR2 FQNEAQ. The length of the CDR3 is 19 residues. In the original analysis: Quantification of nucleated cells was approximated via reference gene primer amplification. Profiled with immunoSEQ multiplex PCR; TCRdb holds only in-frame clones, not every one. That table gives V, J and clone size, and the DNA gave D and trimming. The sample includes about 150,000 clones, 76% seen only once; the top ten take less than 4.5%. This rearrangement joins TRBV7-8 to TRBJ2-7; 10 bases line up with TRBD1. Source material: peripheral blood. The receptor comes from a man aged 55-75 years with acute or convalescent COVID-19. CDR3 DNA: TGTGCCAGCAGCTCCTCAGACAGGGGGCTTTTCGTCAGGTTGGGCGAGCAGTACTTC. Amino acids: CASSSSDRGLFVRLGEQYF.